This T cell receptor (beta chain) was obtained from a study of a mutant IDH1 vaccine in newly diagnosed glioma (dated by TCRdb to the early 2020s). In terms of the full investigation: Vaccination began 4-6 weeks after radiotherapy alone, or alongside temozolomide cycles in the chemotherapy-containing groups. Of the 25 to 40 patients who were treated, 62.5% were male and roughly 38% were female, and the mean age was approximately 40 years. Prior to enrollment, standard therapy consisting of radiotherapy alone, temozolomide alone, or radiochemotherapy with temozolomide had been administered to patients, with the combination being received by most patients. Visit V12 was the week-35 safety follow-up and visit V13 was the week-47 end of study. Six visits were used for peripheral blood collection: V03 (baseline), V05, V07, V10, V12 and V13. For exploratory analyses, 25 to 30 treated patients had longitudinal TCRB deep sequencing done wherever samples were available. General study outcomes and caveats: Across multiple MHC alleles, vaccine-induced immune responses were seen in approximately 93% of patients. Selection of PBMC samples for TCRB deep sequencing was based on availability. Pseudoprogression appeared unrelated to alterations in the top peripheral T cell clonotypes detected by TCRB sequencing. The authors stated that sample limitations prevented analyses of patient blood samples from being reproduced.

The CDR3 goes from the cysteine to the phenylalanine over 14 residues. Only CDR3 DNA is held: 42 bases, read in frame from base 1. CDR1 and CDR2, looked up from the germline V gene (reference sequence), are LNHDA and SQIVND. V is trimmed back by 10 bases and J by 2 bases, and the junction contains 11 bases that no gene match accounts for. This sample's time point label indicates: week 47, end of study. Each vaccine dose was 300 ug of a 20-mer mutant IDH1 peptide in Montanide, given subcutaneously with topical imiquimod. Across visits V03 through V10, patients got a total of eight vaccinations, given in weeks 1, 3, 5, 7, 11, 15, 19 and 23. The donors had newly diagnosed IDH1-mutant astrocytomas of WHO grade 3 or 4 that showed loss of nuclear ATRX. The samples were drawn from NOA16, a multicentre, single-arm, open-label phase I trial in Germany that tested a mutant IDH1 peptide vaccine in humans for the first time. Genomic DNA for TCRB sequencing was isolated from EDTA blood with the DNeasy Blood and Tissue Kit.

As to this clone: It lacks a known antigen. No base quality information exists; no much larger clone differs at one position.

The library was built by means of the immunoSEQ multiplex PCR assay. Rearranged TCR beta chain sequences were amplified with the hsTCRB Kit following the manufacturer's protocol. Sequencing of TCRB libraries was carried out on an Illumina MiSeq. On the study's bioinformatics: Demultiplexing, trimming and gene mapping were performed with the kit vendor's proprietary platform. In TCRdb, the immuneACCESS table is reduced to in-frame sequences with V and J assigned. These tables do not hold every clone; where another copy was compared, an unresolved V gene accounts for under half, and the others remain unexplained. From that table come the V and J calls and clone size; the DNA was used to work out D and trimming. In this sample the table shows 60,000 to 65,000 clones, 75% to 90% of which occur a single time. 3.8% of the sample comes from the top ten.

This sequence was found in a man aged 30-40 years with glioma. Recombination joined TRBV19 with TRBJ2-7; a stretch of 7 junction bases matches TRBD1. The material was PBMCs, obtained from a glioma patient whose treatment included an IDH1 peptide vaccine. The CDR3 region: CATTGTLAPYEQYF. The nucleotide sequence reads as follows: TGTGCCACGACAGGGACCCTCGCCCCCTACGAGCAGTACTTC. Reference TRBV19 and TRBJ2-7 genes cover what lies past the CDR3, so the full variable domain is DGGITQSPKYLFRKEGQNVTLSCEQNLNHDAMYWYRQDPGQGLRLIYYSQIVNDFQKGDIAEGYSVSREKKESFPLTVTSAQKNPTAFYLCATTGTLAPYEQYFGPGTRLTVT.